This TCR beta chain was identified during a study of T-cell memory formation after mild COVID-19. Findings of the study overall: Pre-infection memory already had some responding clones, implying cross-reactive memory joined. For contracting clones, CD4+ ones sat mainly in CM and EM, CD8+ in EMRA.

TCRdb re-called the 5' RACE reads through MiXCR, storing one row per CDR3 protein. The sample lists about 360,000 distinct CDR3 sequences, about 15% seen once, with roughly 22% in the top ten. To note about this clonotype: Its antigen remains unidentified.

The receptor comes from a man between 18 and 29 years old who had mild COVID-19 (a few samples of this study predate the infection). Cell type and time point are not known. Material: PBMCs or a T cell subset sorted from them (not recorded which).

DNA of the CDR3: TGTGCCAGCTCACCAGAGGGGCTAGTCGAGCAGTACTTC. Amino acid sequence: CASSPEGLVEQYF. The chain uses TRBV18 and TRBJ2-7; D tentatively fits TRBD1 or TRBD2 (5 bases each). V lost 2 bases and J lost 6, with 11 bases in between. Germline CDR1 is KGHSH and CDR2 is LQKENI. The CDR3 is made up of 13 amino acids.